One and the same sample provided the 3 T cell receptor beta chains below, sequenced in a study of cytomegalovirus exposure and HLA in healthy donors. Primers included in the PCR were 60 Vbeta and 13 Jbeta primers. Profiled with immunoSEQ multiplex PCR; TCRdb holds only in-frame clones, not every one. The sample contains about 62,000 clones, around 87% of which appear only once. Sequences were obtained from PBMCs. These receptor sequences come from a man aged 18 to 29 in good health and CMV-seronegative.

The chain carries TRBV6-6 and TRBJ1-1, with TRBD1 as a possible D gene (6 bases). The CDR3 spans 14 residues. Trimming removed 6 bases at V and 5 bases at J, with 16 bases between. Germline V gene sequence: CDR1 MNHNY, CDR2 SVGAGI (reference sequence). The CDR3 DNA reads TGTGCCAGCAGGGAAGGGGGAGTAGGGACTGAAGCTTTCTTT. Translating it yields CASREGGVGTEAFF.

Here the CDR3 DNA reads TGTGCCAGTAGTATGACAGGAGCCACAGATACGCAGTATTTT. It is translated as CASSMTGATDTQYF. The chain combines TRBV19 with TRBJ2-3, with a possible D match to TRBD1 (6 bases). The CDR3 has 14 amino acids. Germline CDR1 is LNHDA and CDR2 is SQIVND (reference sequence). V was clipped by 3 bases and J by 2 bases, with 9 bases between them.

The chain carries TRBV29-1 and TRBJ2-3, with a possible D match to TRBD2 (6 bases). Trimming cost V 5 bases and J 4 bases, with 13 bases left between them. The CDR3 has 13 residues. Germline assignment: CDR1 SQVTM and CDR2 ANQGSEA. This CDR3 reads CSVFRGTADTQYF. The CDR3 region has the DNA TGCAGCGTTTTTCGGGGGACGGCAGATACGCAGTATTTT.